Listed here are 32 T cell receptor beta chains from one sample, sequenced in a study of blood T cell repertoires in COVID-19. Using immunoSEQ multiplex PCR, the repertoire was profiled, and TCRdb retains in-frame clones only, with some absent. This repertoire shows roughly 360,000 clones, 75% to 90% found once; its top ten account for about 5.4%. Specimen: PBMCs or T cells enriched from blood (not recorded which). These receptors all stem from a woman in her forties or fifties who had recovered from COVID-19.

The V and J genes are TRBV7-6 and TRBJ1-2; 7 bases match TRBD1. The CDR3 contains 13 residues. Germline loops: CDR1 SGHVS, CDR2 FNYEAQ. The V gene end was trimmed by 1 base and the J gene end by 7 bases; junction bases not matched to a gene: 3. In nucleotides, the CDR3 is TGTGCCAGCAGCTTAGGGGCAGGGGGTGGCTACACCTTC. Protein: CASSLGAGGGYTF. The full variable domain, its missing parts supplied by reference TRBV7-6 and TRBJ1-2, is GAGVSQSPRYKVTKRGQDVALRCDPISGHVSLYWYRQALGQGPEFLTYFNYEAQQDKSGLPNDRFSAERPEGSISTLTIQRTEQRDSAMYRCASSLGAGGGYTFGSGTRLTVV.

This clone has more than one count but fewer than ten. The chain is built from TRBV7-9 and TRBJ1-3; 8 nucleotides align to TRBD1. CDR3 length equals 15 residues. Germline CDR1 SEHNR, CDR2 FQNEAQ (reference sequence). V shed 1 base and J 4 bases; nucleotides not matched to a gene: 3. As DNA, the CDR3 is TGTGCCAGCAGCTTAGGAAGACAGGGGGGAAACACCATATATTTT. Protein sequence: CASSLGRQGGNTIYF.

The J gene is TRBJ2-7, the V gene TRBV7-9; 9 bases are a match to TRBD1. There are 13 residues in the CDR3. J was trimmed by 9 bases and V by 5 bases; bases with no gene match: 8. Germline-derived CDR1 and CDR2 are SEHNR and FQNEAQ (reference sequence). The CDR3 DNA follows: TGTGCCAGCAGCCTCGGACAGGGGAAGGGGCAGTACTTC. Translated: CASSLGQGKGQYF.

The genes are TRBV7-3 and TRBJ2-3; 13 bases map to TRBD2. The CDR3 contains 17 residues. Germline assignment: CDR1 SGHTA and CDR2 FQGTGA. The V segment lost 6 bases and the J segment 8 bases; nucleotides outside the gene matches: 14. The CDR3 DNA reads TGTGCCAGCAGTTTCTCCGGACTAGCGGGGGCATACTCTACGCAGTATTTT. The encoded protein is CASSFSGLAGAYSTQYF.

V gene TRBV6-2 or TRBV6-3 combines with J gene TRBJ2-2; TRBD1 aligns across 7 bases. V lost 2 bases to trimming and J lost 4 bases; unmatched junction nucleotides: 1. Per the germline V gene, CDR1 is MNHEY and CDR2 is SVGEGT. The length of the CDR3 is 14 residues. The CDR3 coding sequence is TGTGCCAGCAGTTACGACAGGGTCACCGGGGAGCTGTTTTTT. Protein product: CASSYDRVTGELFF.

The V gene is TRBV18, the J gene TRBJ1-2; no definite D call. CDR1 and CDR2 (germline): KGHSH, LQKENI. V shed 6 bases and J shed 7 bases, with 18 bases lying between them. The CDR3 is 14 residues long. The CDR3 DNA reads TGTGCCAGCTCCCCAACCTATGGGGAGGGTGGCTACACCTTC. This translates into CASSPTYGEGGYTF. Drawing the rest from reference TRBV18 and TRBJ1-2, the complete variable domain is NAGVMQNPRHLVRRRGQEARLRCSPMKGHSHVYWYRQLPEEGLKFMVYLQKENIIDESGMPKERFSAEFPKEGPSILRIQQVVRGDSAAYFCASSPTYGEGGYTFGSGTRLTVV.

The chain recombines TRBV30 with TRBJ1-5; D is undetermined. Germline V gene data show CDR1 as GTSNPN and CDR2 as SVGIG (reference sequence). The CDR3 is made up of 15 amino acids. Trimming shortened V by 0 bases and J by 0 bases, and 9 bases separated the two germline ends. The DNA for the CDR3 is TGTGCCTGGAGTGTACTCGGGGATAGCAATCAGCCCCAGCATTTT. Protein sequence: CAWSVLGDSNQPQHF.

The rearrangement joins TRBV12-3 or TRBV12-4 to TRBJ2-4, with TRBD1 as a possible D gene (5 bases). CDR3 size: 12 residues. Trimming shortened V by 3 bases and J by 10 bases, and 10 bases separated the two germline ends. Written as DNA, the CDR3 is TGTGCCAGCAGTTTTAAACAGGCTATTCAGTACTTC. It encodes CASSFKQAIQYF.

This chain uses TRBV28 with TRBJ1-2; D gene ambiguous. V lost 6 bases, J lost 0 bases, and 11 bases lay in between. The germline CDR1 and CDR2 sequences are MDHEN and SYDVKM. This CDR3 has 14 amino acids. The CDR3 spells CASSRGPTNYGYTF. The CDR3 nucleotides are TGTGCCAGCAGCCGAGGCCCGACTAACTATGGCTACACCTTC.

The gene calls are TRBV7-2 and TRBJ2-3, with a weak D call TRBD2 (5 bases). The CDR3 has 13 amino acids. CDR1 and CDR2 (germline): SGHTA, FQGNSA. V dropped 3 bases and J dropped 7 bases, with 11 bases sitting between them. CDR3 nucleotide sequence: TGTGCCAGCAGCTTCCGGGGTGGGCATACGCAGTATTTT. This encodes CASSFRGGHTQYF. The whole variable domain, remainder taken from reference TRBV7-2 and TRBJ2-3, is GAGVSQSPSNKVTEKGKDVELRCDPISGHTALYWYRQSLGQGLEFLIYFQGNSAPDKSGLPSDRFSAERTGGSVSTLTIQRTQQEDSAVYLCASSFRGGHTQYFGPGTRLTVL.

The chain recombines TRBV11-3 with TRBJ1-4; D call uncertain. The CDR3 contains 15 residues. The V end lost 2 bases, the J end lost 4 bases, and 11 bases lay between the germline ends. Germline V gene data show CDR1 as SGHNT and CDR2 as YENEEA. The CDR3 is CASSLNPGYNEKLFF. The CDR3 bases are TGTGCCAGCAGCTTAAATCCGGGGTATAATGAAAAACTGTTTTTT. Variable domain in full (rest from reference TRBV11-3 and TRBJ1-4): EAGVVQSPRYKIIEKKQPVAFWCNPISGHNTLYWYLQNLGQGPELLIRYENEEAVDDSQLPKDRFSAERLKGVDSTLKIQPAELGDSAVYLCASSLNPGYNEKLFFGSGTQLSVL.

The chain carries TRBV9 and TRBJ1-1; unclear D gene. The germline V gene has CDR1 SGDLS and CDR2 YYNGEE. This CDR3 contains 13 residues. Trimming took 2 bases from V and 4 from J, leaving 9 bases between them. CDR3 protein: CASSVAIGTEAFF. The CDR3 coding sequence is TGTGCCAGCAGCGTCGCGATCGGCACTGAAGCTTTCTTT.

V gene TRBV6-5 combines with J gene TRBJ1-4, with a weak D call TRBD1 (6 bases). This CDR3 has 14 amino acids. Germline V gene data show CDR1 as MNHEY and CDR2 as SVGAGI. Trimming removed 5 bases at V and 5 bases at J, with 12 bases between. The CDR3 loop is CASSPPGQNEKLFF. CDR3 DNA: TGTGCCAGCAGTCCACCAGGACAGAATGAAAAACTGTTTTTT.

The chain joins TRBV10-3 to TRBJ1-2; possibly TRBD1 for D (6 bases). Germline CDR1 reads ENHRY; CDR2 reads SYGVKD. This CDR3 comprises 12 residues. V lost 7 bases, J lost 1 base, and 7 bases lay in between. The CDR3: CAINRDNYGYTF. The CDR3 DNA reads TGTGCCATCAACAGGGATAACTATGGCTACACCTTC.

This chain links TRBV15 with TRBJ1-4, with unresolved D. Per the germline V gene, CDR1 is LNHNV and CDR2 is YYDKDF (reference sequence). This CDR3 has 12 amino acids. V shed 8 bases and J shed 2 bases, with 6 bases lying between them. CDR3 sequence: CATRGTNEKLFF. The CDR3 DNA is TGTGCCACCCGAGGGACTAATGAAAAACTGTTTTTT.

This rearrangement joins TRBV2 to TRBJ1-2, with 11 bases lining up with TRBD1. In germline, CDR1 is SNHLY, CDR2 FYNNEI. CDR3 length: 13 residues. V shed 5 bases, J shed 6 bases, and the junction held 2 bases outside the gene matches. The DNA of the CDR3 is TGTGCCAGCAGTCGGACAGGGGGCAATGGCTACACCTTC. Translation: CASSRTGGNGYTF.

The chain links TRBV7-9 to TRBJ1-1; a possible D gene is TRBD1 (5 bases). CDR1 SEHNR and CDR2 FQNEAQ come from the germline V gene (reference sequence). Trimming shortened V by 1 base and J by 0 bases, and 12 bases separated the two germline ends. This CDR3 is built from 16 residues. CDR3 residues: CASSLVPGPMNTEAFF. The CDR3 region has the DNA TGTGCCAGCAGCTTAGTTCCAGGGCCGATGAACACTGAAGCTTTCTTT. Full variable domain (remainder filled in from reference TRBV7-9 and TRBJ1-1): DTGVSQNPRHKITKRGQNVTFRCDPISEHNRLYWYRQTLGQGPEFLTYFQNEAQLEKSRLLSDRFSAERPKGSFSTLEIQRTEQGDSAMYLCASSLVPGPMNTEAFFGQGTRLTVV.

V is TRBV30 and J is TRBJ1-6, with D perhaps matching TRBD1 (6 bases). CDR3 length: 13 residues. Germline V gene data show CDR1 as GTSNPN and CDR2 as SVGIG (reference sequence). The V end was cut by 4 bases, the J end by 3 bases, with 7 bases between. The CDR3: CAWKQGYNSPLHF. Here the CDR3 DNA reads TGTGCCTGGAAACAGGGCTATAATTCACCCCTCCACTTT.

CDR3 in amino acids: CASSPGRGGTGAYEQYF. The CDR3 DNA sequence: TGTGCCAGCAGTCCAGGACGGGGGGGGACAGGGGCCTACGAGCAGTACTTC. The V call is TRBV27, the J call TRBJ2-7; TRBD1 matches at 10 bases. Trimming at V came to 5 bases and at J to 2 bases, leaving 12 bases not matched to a gene. The CDR3 has 17 amino acids. In germline, CDR1 is MNHEY, CDR2 SMNVEV (reference sequence).

As concerns this clone: One end of the junction fails to match germline, which may point to a read error. This chain uses TRBV7-9 with TRBJ2-3; D is possibly TRBD2 (6 bases). From germline, CDR1 is SEHNR and CDR2 FQNEAQ (reference sequence). The CDR3 is 13 amino acids. CDR3 loop: CASSPLKDVGGIF. CDR3 DNA: TGTGCCAGCAGCCCTCTAAAAGACGTCGGGGGTATTTTT. Looking up the rest from reference TRBV7-9 and TRBJ2-3 gives the full variable domain: DTGVSQNPRHKITKRGQNVTFRCDPISEHNRLYWYRQTLGQGPEFLTYFQNEAQLEKSRLLSDRFSAERPKGSFSTLEIQRTEQGDSAMYLCASSPLKDVGGIFGPGTRLTVL.

The gene calls are TRBV9 and TRBJ1-1, with 7 positions matching TRBD1. Trimming removed 3 bases from V and 7 bases from J; junction bases left unmatched: 18. CDR3 length: 17 amino acids. Germline V gives CDR1 SGDLS, CDR2 YYNGEE. This CDR3 reads CASSEKAGRGRGGEAFF. For the CDR3, the DNA is TGTGCCAGCAGCGAGAAGGCGGGCAGGGGGAGAGGAGGTGAAGCTTTCTTT.

The chain has TRBV4-1 and TRBJ1-2, with no clear D. The CDR3 sequence is 15 residues long. Trimming stripped 3 bases from V and 7 bases from J, with 18 bases between. CDR1 and CDR2 from the germline V gene are MGHRA and YSYEKL. The CDR3 DNA is TGCGCCAGCAGCCAGCTGGATCCGAGACGAGGTGGCTACACCTTC. It encodes CASSQLDPRRGGYTF.

The V and J genes are TRBV19 and TRBJ2-2; no definite D call. The CDR3 contains 13 residues. Between the trimmed V and J ends, which lost 4 bases and 4 bases, there was a span of 7 bases. The V gene's germline CDR1 is LNHDA and CDR2 SQIVND (reference sequence). DNA of the CDR3: TGTGCCAGTAGTAGTGTCCGCACCGGGGAGCTGTTTTTT. It encodes CASSSVRTGELFF.

The chain links TRBV5-6 to TRBJ2-1; D remains unclear. The CDR3 runs to 17 residues. V was trimmed by 5 bases and J by 3 bases, leaving 21 bases between them. Per germline, CDR1 SGHDT and CDR2 YYEEEE. The CDR3: CASSLRGGAAVYNEQFF. The CDR3 bases are TGTGCCAGCAGTTTGAGAGGCGGAGCTGCCGTCTACAATGAGCAGTTCTTC.

The rearrangement uses TRBV7-9 and TRBJ2-5; TRBD1 agrees at 7 bases. V dropped 1 base and J dropped 4; count of bases not matched to a gene: 12. CDR1 is SEHNR and CDR2 is FQNEAQ in the germline V gene (reference sequence). The CDR3 is 17 residues long. The CDR3 loop reads CASSLVLGGAHLETQYF. The DNA of the CDR3 is TGTGCCAGCAGCTTAGTCTTAGGGGGCGCGCACTTAGAGACCCAGTACTTC. Using reference TRBV7-9 and TRBJ2-5 for the parts outside the CDR3, the full variable domain is DTGVSQNPRHKITKRGQNVTFRCDPISEHNRLYWYRQTLGQGPEFLTYFQNEAQLEKSRLLSDRFSAERPKGSFSTLEIQRTEQGDSAMYLCASSLVLGGAHLETQYFGPGTRLLVL.

This clone was detected only a few times. The J gene is TRBJ1-1, the V gene TRBV19; D is possibly TRBD1 (5 bases). With 5 bases removed from V and 4 bases from J, the gap between germline ends came to 17 bases. This CDR3 contains 15 residues. Germline-derived CDR1 and CDR2 are LNHDA and SQIVND (reference sequence). The CDR3 DNA is TGTGCCAGTAGTTTGGCGGCAGGGTCCCTCACTGAAGCTTTCTTT. Its protein product is CASSLAAGSLTEAFF. The full variable domain, its missing parts supplied by reference TRBV19 and TRBJ1-1, is DGGITQSPKYLFRKEGQNVTLSCEQNLNHDAMYWYRQDPGQGLRLIYYSQIVNDFQKGDIAEGYSVSREKKESFPLTVTSAQKNPTAFYLCASSLAAGSLTEAFFGQGTRLTVV.

The CDR3 DNA reads as TGTGCCAGCAGCCAAGGTCTGCTGTGTGGACGGACAGTGATGATTGACACTGAAGCTTTCTTT. It codes for CASSQGLLCGRTVMIDTEAFF. The rearrangement links TRBV3-1 (or the pseudogene TRBV3-2) to TRBJ1-1; D might be TRBD1 (6 bases). The CDR3 length is 21 residues. CDR1 and CDR2 from the germline V gene are LGHDT and YNNKEL (reference sequence). Trimming stripped 1 base from V and 3 bases from J, with 30 bases between.

This sequence joins TRBV2 and TRBJ1-1, with 7 bases aligning to TRBD1. The CDR3 has 15 residues. Germline values: CDR1 SNHLY, CDR2 FYNNEI. Trimming removed 7 bases from V and 0 bases from J; junction bases left unmatched: 8. CDR3 DNA: TGTGCCAGCAACCCCCGGACAGGCGTGAACACTGAAGCTTTCTTT. Encoded protein: CASNPRTGVNTEAFF.

This chain uses TRBV9 with TRBJ2-5; 7 nucleotides line up with TRBD1. The V gene's germline CDR1 is SGDLS and CDR2 YYNGEE. With 0 bases clipped from V and 7 bases from J, the junction kept 6 bases outside the gene matches. The CDR3 is 14 amino acids. The CDR3 region is CASSVEGAGGTQYF. In nucleotides, the CDR3 is TGTGCCAGCAGCGTAGAGGGGGCCGGAGGGACCCAGTACTTC.

This chain joins TRBV11-3 and TRBJ1-2; D is perhaps TRBD1 (6 bases). Germline assignment: CDR1 SGHNT and CDR2 YENEEA. The CDR3 sequence is 16 residues long. Between the trimmed V and J ends, which lost 3 bases and 0 bases, there was a span of 14 bases. The CDR3 sequence is CASSFLSRTANYGYTF. CDR3 in DNA: TGTGCCAGCAGCTTCTTAAGTCGGACAGCTAACTATGGCTACACCTTC.

The rearrangement joins TRBV27 to TRBJ2-1; 8 nucleotides align to TRBD2. This CDR3 is 13 amino acids long. Germline CDR1 MNHEY, CDR2 SMNVEV (reference sequence). V lost 6 bases and J lost 4; bases outside the gene matches: 2. CDR3 DNA: TGTGCCAGCAGACTAGCGGTATACAATGAGCAGTTCTTC. Its translation is CASRLAVYNEQFF.

The chain couples TRBV5-1 to TRBJ2-1, with 8 bases aligning to TRBD1. CDR3 length: 15 amino acids. Per the germline V gene, CDR1 is SGHRS and CDR2 is YFSETQ. Unmatched junction bases numbered 8, after V lost 4 bases and J lost 5 bases. CDR3 region: CASSPRTGRNNEQFF. CDR3 DNA sequence: TGCGCCAGCAGCCCTAGGACAGGGCGAAACAATGAGCAGTTCTTC.